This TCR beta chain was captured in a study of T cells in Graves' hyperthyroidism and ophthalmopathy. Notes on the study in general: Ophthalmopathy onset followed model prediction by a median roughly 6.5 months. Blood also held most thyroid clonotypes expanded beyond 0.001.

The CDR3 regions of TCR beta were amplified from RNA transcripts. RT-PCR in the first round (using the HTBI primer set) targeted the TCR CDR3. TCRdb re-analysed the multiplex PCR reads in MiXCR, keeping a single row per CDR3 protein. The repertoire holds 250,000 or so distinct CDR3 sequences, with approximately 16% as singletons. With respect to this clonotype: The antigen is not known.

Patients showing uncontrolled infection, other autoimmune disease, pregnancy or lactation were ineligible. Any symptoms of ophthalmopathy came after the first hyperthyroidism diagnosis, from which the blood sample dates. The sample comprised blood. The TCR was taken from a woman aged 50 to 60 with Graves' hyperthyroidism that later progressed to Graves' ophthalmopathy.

The CDR3 DNA sequence: TGTGCCAGCAGCTTGCTATGGAGCTACACCTTC. Translated: CASSLLWSYTF. V gene TRBV5-6 combines with J gene TRBJ1-2; D not certain. Trimming shortened V by 1 base and J by 9 bases, and 7 bases separated the two germline ends. Germline CDR1 and CDR2: SGHDT and YYEEEE. The CDR3 has 11 amino acids.